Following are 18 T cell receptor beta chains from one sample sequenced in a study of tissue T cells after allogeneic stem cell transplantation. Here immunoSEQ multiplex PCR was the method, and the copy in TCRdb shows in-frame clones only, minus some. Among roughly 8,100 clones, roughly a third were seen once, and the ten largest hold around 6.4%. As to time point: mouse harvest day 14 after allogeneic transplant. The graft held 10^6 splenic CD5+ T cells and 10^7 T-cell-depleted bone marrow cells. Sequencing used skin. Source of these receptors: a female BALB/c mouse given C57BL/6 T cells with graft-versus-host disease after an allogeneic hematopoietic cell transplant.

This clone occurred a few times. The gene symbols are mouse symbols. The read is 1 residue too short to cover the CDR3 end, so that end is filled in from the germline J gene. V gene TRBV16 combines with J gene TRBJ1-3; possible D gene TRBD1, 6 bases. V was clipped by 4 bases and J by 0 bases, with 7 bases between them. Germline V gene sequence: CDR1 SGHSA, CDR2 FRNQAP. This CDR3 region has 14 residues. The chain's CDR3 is CASSWDNSGNTLYF. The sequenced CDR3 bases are TGTGCAAGCAGCTGGGACAATTCTGGAAATACGCTCTAT.

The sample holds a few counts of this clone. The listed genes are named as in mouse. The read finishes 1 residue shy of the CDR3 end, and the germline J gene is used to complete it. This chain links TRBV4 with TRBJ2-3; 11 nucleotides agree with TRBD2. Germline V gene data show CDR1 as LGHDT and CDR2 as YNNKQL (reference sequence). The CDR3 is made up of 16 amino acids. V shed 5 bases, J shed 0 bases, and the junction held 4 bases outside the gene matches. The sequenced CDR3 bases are TGTGCCAGCAGCGCCCGGGACTGGGGGAGTGCAGAAACGCTGTAT. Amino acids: CASSARDWGSAETLY. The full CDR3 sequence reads CASSARDWGSAETLYF. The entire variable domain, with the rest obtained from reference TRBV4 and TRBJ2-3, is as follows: ETAVFQTPNYHVTQVGNEVSFNCKQTLGHDTMYWYKQDSKKLLKIMFSYNNKQLIVNETVPRRFSPQSSDKAHLNLRIKSVEPEDSAVYLCASSARDWGSAETLYFGSGTRLTVL.

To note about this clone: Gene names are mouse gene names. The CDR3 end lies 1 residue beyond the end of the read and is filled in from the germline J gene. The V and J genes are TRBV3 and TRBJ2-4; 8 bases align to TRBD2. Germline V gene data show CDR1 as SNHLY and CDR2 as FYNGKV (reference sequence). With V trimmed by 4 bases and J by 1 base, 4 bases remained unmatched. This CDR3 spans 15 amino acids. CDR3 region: CASSSNWGRQNTLYF. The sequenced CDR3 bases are TGTGCCAGCAGCTCAAACTGGGGGCGTCAAAACACCTTGTAC.

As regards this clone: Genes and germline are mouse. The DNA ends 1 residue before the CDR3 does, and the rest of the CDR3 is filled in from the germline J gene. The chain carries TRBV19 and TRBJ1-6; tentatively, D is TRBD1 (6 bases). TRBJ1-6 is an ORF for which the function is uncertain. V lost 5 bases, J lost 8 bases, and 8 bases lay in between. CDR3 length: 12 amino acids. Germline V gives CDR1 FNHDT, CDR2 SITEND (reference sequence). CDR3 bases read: TGTGCCAGCAGACAGGGTGATTCGCCCCTCTAC. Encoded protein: CASRQGDSPLY. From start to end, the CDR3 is CASRQGDSPLYF.

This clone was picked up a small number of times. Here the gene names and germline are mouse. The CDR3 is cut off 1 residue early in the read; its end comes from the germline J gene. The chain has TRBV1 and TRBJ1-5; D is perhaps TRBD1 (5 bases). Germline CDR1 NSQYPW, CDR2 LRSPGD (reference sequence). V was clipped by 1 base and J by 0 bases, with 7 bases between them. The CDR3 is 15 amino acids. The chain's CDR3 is CTCSAAGRNNQAPLF. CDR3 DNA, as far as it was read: TGCACCTGCAGTGCAGCGGGGCGTAACAACCAGGCTCCGCTT.

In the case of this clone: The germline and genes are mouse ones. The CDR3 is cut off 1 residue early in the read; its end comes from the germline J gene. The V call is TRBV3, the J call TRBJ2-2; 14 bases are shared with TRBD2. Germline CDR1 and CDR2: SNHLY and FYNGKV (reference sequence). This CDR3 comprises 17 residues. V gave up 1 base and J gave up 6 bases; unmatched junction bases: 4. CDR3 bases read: TGTGCCAGCAGCTTAGGGGACTGGGGGGGCGCCCCCGGGCAGCTCTAC. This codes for CASSLGDWGGAPGQLY. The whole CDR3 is CASSLGDWGGAPGQLYF.

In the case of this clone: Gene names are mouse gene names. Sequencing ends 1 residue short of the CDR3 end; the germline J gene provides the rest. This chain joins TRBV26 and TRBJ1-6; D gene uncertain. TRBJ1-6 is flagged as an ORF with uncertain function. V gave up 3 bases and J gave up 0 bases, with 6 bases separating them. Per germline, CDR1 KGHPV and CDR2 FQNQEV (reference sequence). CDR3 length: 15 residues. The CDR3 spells CASSLTDSYNSPLYF. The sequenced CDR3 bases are TGTGCCAGCAGTCTCACAGATTCCTATAATTCGCCCCTCTAC.

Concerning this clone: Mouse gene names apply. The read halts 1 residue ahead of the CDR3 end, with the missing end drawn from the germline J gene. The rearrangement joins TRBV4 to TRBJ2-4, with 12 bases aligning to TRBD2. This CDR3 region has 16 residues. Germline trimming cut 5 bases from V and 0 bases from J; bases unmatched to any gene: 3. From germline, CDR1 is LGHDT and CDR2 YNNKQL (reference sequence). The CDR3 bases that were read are TGTGCCAGCAGCCGGGACTGGGGGGCTAGTCAAAACACCTTGTAC. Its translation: CASSRDWGASQNTLY. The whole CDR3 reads CASSRDWGASQNTLYF.

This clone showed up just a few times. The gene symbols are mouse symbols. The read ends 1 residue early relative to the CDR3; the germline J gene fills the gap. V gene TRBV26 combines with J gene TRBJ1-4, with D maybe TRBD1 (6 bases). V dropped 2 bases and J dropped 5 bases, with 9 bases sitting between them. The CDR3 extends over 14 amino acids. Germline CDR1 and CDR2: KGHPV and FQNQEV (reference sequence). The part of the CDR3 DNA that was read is TGTGCCAGCAGTCTGACAGGGTGGAACGAAAGATTATTT. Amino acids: CASSLTGWNERLF. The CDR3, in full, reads CASSLTGWNERLFF.

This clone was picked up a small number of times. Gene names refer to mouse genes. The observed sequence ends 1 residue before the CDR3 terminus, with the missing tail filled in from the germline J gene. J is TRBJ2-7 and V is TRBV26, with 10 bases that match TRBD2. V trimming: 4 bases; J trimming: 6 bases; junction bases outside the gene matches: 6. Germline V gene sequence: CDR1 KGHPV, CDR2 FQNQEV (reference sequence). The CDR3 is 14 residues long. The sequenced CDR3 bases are TGTGCCAGCAGTCCTCCGGGACTGGGGCTTGAACAGTAC. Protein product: CASSPPGLGLEQY. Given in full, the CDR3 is CASSPPGLGLEQYF. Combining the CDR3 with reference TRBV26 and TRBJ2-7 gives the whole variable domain NSKVIQTPRYLVKGQGQKAKMRCIPEKGHPVVFWYQQNKNNEFKFLINFQNQEVLQQIDMTEKRFSAECPSNSPCSLEIQSSEAGDSALYLCASSPPGLGLEQYFGPGTRLTVL.

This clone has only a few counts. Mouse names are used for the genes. The CDR3 region is CASSLGPQDTQYF. Incomplete CDR3 DNA: TGTGCCAGCTCTCTCGGTCCCCAAGACACCCAGTAC. The genes are TRBV12-1 and TRBJ2-5; D unresolved. The read stops 1 residue short of the end of the CDR3; the missing end is completed from the germline J gene. Trimming stripped 0 bases from V and 2 bases from J, with 5 bases between. The CDR3 covers 13 residues. In germline, CDR1 is SGHSN, CDR2 HYEKVE. Variable domain in full (rest from reference TRBV12-1 and TRBJ2-5): DSGVVQSPRHIIKEKGGRSVLTCIPISGHSNVVWYQQTLGKELKFLIQHYEKVERDKGFLPSRFSVQQFDDYHSEMNMSALELEDSAMYFCASSLGPQDTQYFGPGTRLLVL.

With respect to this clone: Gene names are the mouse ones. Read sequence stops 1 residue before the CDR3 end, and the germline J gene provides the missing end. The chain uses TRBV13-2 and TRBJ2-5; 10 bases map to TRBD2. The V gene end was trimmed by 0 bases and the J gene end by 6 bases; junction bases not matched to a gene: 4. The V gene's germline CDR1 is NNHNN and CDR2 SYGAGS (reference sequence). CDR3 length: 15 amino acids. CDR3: CASGDATGGIDTQYF. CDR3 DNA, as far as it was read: TGTGCCAGCGGTGATGCGACTGGGGGGATTGACACCCAGTAC.

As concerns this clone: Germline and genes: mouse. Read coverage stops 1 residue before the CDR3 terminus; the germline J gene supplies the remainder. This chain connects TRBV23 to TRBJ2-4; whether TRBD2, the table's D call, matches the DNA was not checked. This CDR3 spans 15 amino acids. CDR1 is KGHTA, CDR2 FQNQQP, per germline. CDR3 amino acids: CSSSQQTGGQNTLYF. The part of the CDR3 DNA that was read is TGCTCCAGCAGTCAACAGACTGGGGGGCAAAACACCTTGTAC.

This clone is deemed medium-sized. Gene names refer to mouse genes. The sequenced CDR3 bases are TGTGCCAGCAGTTTGACATCATATGAACAGTAC. Its translation is CASSLTSYEQY. The CDR3 in full is CASSLTSYEQYF. J is TRBJ2-7 and V is TRBV26; D gene ambiguous. The read terminates 1 residue ahead of where the CDR3 ends, so the germline J gene completes it. V shed 5 bases and J shed 4 bases, with 9 bases lying between them. The germline V gene has CDR1 KGHPV and CDR2 FQNQEV (reference sequence). The CDR3 sequence is 12 residues long.

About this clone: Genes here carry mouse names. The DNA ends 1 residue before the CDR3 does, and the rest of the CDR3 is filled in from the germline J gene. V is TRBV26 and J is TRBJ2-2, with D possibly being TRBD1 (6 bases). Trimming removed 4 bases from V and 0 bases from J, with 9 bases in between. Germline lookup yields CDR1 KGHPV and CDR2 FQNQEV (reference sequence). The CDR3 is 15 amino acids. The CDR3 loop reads CASSQGHTNTGQLYF. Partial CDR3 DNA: TGTGCCAGCAGTCAGGGACATACAAACACCGGGCAGCTCTAC.

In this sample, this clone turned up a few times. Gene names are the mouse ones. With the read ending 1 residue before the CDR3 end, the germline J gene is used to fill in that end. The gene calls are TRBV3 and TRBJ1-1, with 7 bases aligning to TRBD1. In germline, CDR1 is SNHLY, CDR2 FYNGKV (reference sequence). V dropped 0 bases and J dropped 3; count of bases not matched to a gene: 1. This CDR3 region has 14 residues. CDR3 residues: CASSLAGGDTEVFF. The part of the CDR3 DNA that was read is TGTGCCAGCAGCTTAGCAGGGGGCGACACAGAAGTCTTC.

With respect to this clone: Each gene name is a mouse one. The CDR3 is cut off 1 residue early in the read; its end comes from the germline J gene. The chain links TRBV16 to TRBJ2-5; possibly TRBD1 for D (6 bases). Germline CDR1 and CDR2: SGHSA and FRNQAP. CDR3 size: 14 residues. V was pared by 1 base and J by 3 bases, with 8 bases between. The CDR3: CASSLVGQQDTQYF. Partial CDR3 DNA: TGTGCAAGCAGCTTAGTTGGACAGCAAGACACCCAGTAC.

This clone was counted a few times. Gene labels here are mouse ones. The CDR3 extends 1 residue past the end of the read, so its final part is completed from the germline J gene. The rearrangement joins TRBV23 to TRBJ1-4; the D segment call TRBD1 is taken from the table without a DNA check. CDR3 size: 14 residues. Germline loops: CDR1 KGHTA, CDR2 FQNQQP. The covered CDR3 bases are TGCTCCAGCAGTTGGACAGGGCCCAACGAAAGATTATTT. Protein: CSSSWTGPNERLF. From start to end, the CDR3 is CSSSWTGPNERLFF.